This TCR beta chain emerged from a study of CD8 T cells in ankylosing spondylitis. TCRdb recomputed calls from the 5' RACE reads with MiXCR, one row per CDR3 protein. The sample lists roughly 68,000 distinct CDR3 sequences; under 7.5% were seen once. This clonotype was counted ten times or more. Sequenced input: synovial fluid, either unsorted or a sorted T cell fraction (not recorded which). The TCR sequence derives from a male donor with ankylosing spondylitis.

CDR3 sequence: CASSLAGRDEQYF. The DNA of the CDR3 is TGTGCCAGCAGCTTGGCAGGAAGAGACGAGCAGTACTTC. This chain joins TRBV7-9 and TRBJ2-7, with D hard to call. Looked up from germline, CDR1 is SEHNR and CDR2 is FQNEAQ (reference sequence). Trimming removed 3 bases from V and 5 bases from J, with 11 bases in between. This CDR3 spans 13 amino acids.